This T cell receptor beta chain was recorded in a study of cytomegalovirus exposure and HLA in healthy donors. The germline CDR1 and CDR2 sequences are MDHEN and SYDVKM. The CDR3 covers 13 residues. V was trimmed by 1 base and J by 7 bases, leaving 8 bases between them. These donors were members of the roughly 120-subject validation cohort, a group separate from the approximately 670-subject first cohort. Study-wide results and caveats: High specificity and sensitivity for cytomegalovirus status were reported for the classifier. Altogether, 150 to 200 TCR beta chains were recorded as cytomegalovirus-associated.

Note on this clone: Its cognate antigen is unknown.

Only in-frame clones appear in the TCRdb table, and some are missing; sequencing was by immunoSEQ multiplex PCR. The repertoire includes more than 300,000 clones, 86% of them detected once, and 0.83% sits in the top ten. This receptor was identified in a woman aged 18 to 35 in good health and CMV-seronegative. Sequenced sample: PBMCs. The gene calls are TRBV28 and TRBJ1-5; D gene ambiguous. CDR3 sequence reads: CASSLYSKQPQHF. CDR3 sequence (DNA): TGTGCCAGCAGTTTATATTCAAAACAGCCCCAGCATTTT.